This TCR beta chain appears in the sequencing data of a study of blood T cell repertoires in COVID-19. How the authors handled the data: Amplification of reference gene primers was used by the study to estimate nucleated cell counts. Method: immunoSEQ multiplex PCR; TCRdb's copy keeps in-frame clones and lacks some. D and trimming come from the DNA, and the V and J calls and clone size come from that table. The data show 95,000 to 150,000 clones, just under 80% seen once. The CDR3 has 15 amino acids. Germline CDR1 LGHNA, CDR2 YSLEER. V lost 4 bases to trimming and J lost 9 bases; unmatched junction nucleotides: 10.

Sequencing was performed on peripheral blood. This chain links TRBV4-3 with TRBJ2-1; the match to TRBD1 covers 9 bases. The receptor was derived from a man aged 55 to 70 with active or convalescent COVID-19. This CDR3 is CASSRPGTGLSEQFF. The CDR3 nucleotides read TGCGCCAGCAGCCGTCCCGGGACAGGGTTGAGTGAGCAGTTCTTC.